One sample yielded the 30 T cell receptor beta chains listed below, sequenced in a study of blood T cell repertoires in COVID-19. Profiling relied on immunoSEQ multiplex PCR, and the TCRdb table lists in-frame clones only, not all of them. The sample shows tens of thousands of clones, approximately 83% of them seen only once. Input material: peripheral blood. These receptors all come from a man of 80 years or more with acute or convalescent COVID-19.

As DNA, the CDR3 is TGCAGCGTTGAAGATACGGACAGGGCGTATGGCTACACCTTC. This codes for CSVEDTDRAYGYTF. The chain links TRBV29-1 to TRBJ1-2; TRBD1 agrees at 8 bases. Germline trimming cut 0 bases from V and 5 bases from J; bases unmatched to any gene: 5. Germline-derived CDR1 and CDR2 are SQVTM and ANQGSEA. The CDR3 consists of 14 residues.

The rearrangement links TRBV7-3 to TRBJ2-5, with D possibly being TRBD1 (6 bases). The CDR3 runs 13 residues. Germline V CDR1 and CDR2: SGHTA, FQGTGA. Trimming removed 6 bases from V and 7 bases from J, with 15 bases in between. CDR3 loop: CASRFRTEGTQYF. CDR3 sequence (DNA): TGTGCCAGCAGATTTAGGACAGAAGGGACCCAGTACTTC.

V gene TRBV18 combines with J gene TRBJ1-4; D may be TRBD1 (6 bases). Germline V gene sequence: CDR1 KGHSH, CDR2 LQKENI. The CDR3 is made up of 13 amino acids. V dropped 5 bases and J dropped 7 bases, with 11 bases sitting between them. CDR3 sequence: CASSGGHAEKLFF. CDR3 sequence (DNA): TGTGCCAGCTCAGGGGGACACGCTGAAAAACTGTTTTTT.

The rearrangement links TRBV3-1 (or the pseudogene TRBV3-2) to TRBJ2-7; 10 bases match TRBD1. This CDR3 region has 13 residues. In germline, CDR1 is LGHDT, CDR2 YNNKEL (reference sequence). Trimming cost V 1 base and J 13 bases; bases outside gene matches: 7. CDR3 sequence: CASSQVSDRGPYF. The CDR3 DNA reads TGTGCCAGCAGCCAAGTTTCCGACAGGGGGCCTTACTTC.

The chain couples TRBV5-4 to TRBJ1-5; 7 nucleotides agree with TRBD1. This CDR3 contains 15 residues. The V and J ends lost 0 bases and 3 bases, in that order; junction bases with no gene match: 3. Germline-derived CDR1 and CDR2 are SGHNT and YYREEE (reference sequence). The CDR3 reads CASSLGTGYNQPQHF. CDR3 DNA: TGTGCCAGCAGCTTGGGGACAGGCTACAATCAGCCCCAGCATTTT.

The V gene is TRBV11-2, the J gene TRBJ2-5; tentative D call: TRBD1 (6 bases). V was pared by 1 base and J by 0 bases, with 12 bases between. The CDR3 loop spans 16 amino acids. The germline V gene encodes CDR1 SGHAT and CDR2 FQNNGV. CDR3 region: CASSLGTEEYQETQYF. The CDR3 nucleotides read TGTGCCAGCAGCTTAGGGACAGAAGAGTACCAAGAGACCCAGTACTTC.

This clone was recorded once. The CDR3 DNA sequence: TGTGCCAGCAGCTACCCCGGGACTAGCGGGAGCGGGGAGCAGTACTTC. Translating gives CASSYPGTSGSGEQYF. The chain couples TRBV7-9 to TRBJ2-7; TRBD2 aligns across 14 bases. Germline CDR1 and CDR2: SEHNR and FQNEAQ (reference sequence). The V and J ends lost 4 bases and 7 bases, in that order; junction bases with no gene match: 9. This CDR3 spans 16 amino acids.

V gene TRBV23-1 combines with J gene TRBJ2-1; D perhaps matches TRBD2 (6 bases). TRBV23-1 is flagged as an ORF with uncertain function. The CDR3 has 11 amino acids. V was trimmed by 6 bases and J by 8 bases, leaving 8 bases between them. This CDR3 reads CASSRLDEQFF. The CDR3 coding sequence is TGCGCCAGCAGCCGACTAGATGAGCAGTTCTTC.

CDR3 nucleotides: TGCGCCAGCAGCTTATTGGACAGGGGCAGGGAAGCTTTCTTT. Amino acids: CASSLLDRGREAFF. The chain uses TRBV5-1 and TRBJ1-1, with 9 positions matching TRBD1. Per germline, CDR1 SGHRS and CDR2 YFSETQ. The J segment lost 8 bases and the V segment lost 2 bases, leaving 7 bases of the junction unmatched. This CDR3 region has 14 residues.

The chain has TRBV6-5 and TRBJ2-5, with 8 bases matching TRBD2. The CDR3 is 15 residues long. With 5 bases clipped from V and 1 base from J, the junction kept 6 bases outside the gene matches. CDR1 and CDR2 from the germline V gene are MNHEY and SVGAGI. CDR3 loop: CASSLSSGGQETQYF. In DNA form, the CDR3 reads TGTGCCAGCAGTCTTTCCAGCGGGGGCCAAGAGACCCAGTACTTC.

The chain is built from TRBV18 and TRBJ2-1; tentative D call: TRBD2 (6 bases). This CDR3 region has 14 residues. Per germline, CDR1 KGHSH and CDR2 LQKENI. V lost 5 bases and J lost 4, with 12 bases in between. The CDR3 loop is CASSYYGGYNEQFF. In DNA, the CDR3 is TGTGCCAGCTCATACTACGGGGGTTACAATGAGCAGTTCTTC.

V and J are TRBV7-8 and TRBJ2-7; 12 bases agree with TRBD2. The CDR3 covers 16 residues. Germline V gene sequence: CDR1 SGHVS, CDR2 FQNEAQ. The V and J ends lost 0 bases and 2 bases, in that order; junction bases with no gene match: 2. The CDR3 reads CASSLARLAGAYEQYF. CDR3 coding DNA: TGTGCCAGCAGCTTAGCAAGACTAGCGGGAGCCTACGAGCAGTACTTC.

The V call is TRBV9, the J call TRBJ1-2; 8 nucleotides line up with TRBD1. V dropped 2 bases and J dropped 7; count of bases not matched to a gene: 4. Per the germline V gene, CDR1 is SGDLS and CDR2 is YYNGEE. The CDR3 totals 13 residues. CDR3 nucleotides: TGTGCCAGCAGCGTTGGACAGGGAAGTGGCTACACCTTC. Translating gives CASSVGQGSGYTF.

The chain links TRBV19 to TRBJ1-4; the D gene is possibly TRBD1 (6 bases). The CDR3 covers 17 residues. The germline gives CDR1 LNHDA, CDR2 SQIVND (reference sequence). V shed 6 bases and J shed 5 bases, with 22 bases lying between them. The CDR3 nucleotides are TGTGCCAGTAGCACATTCCCGGGACAAAGGCGGAATGAAAAACTGTTTTTT. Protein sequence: CASSTFPGQRRNEKLFF.

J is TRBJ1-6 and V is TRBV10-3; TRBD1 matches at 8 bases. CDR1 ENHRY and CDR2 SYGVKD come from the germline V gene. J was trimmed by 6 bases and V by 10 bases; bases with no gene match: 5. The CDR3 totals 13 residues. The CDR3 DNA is TGTGCCACCGCTCAGGGGGCTAATTCACCCCTCCACTTT. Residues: CATAQGANSPLHF.

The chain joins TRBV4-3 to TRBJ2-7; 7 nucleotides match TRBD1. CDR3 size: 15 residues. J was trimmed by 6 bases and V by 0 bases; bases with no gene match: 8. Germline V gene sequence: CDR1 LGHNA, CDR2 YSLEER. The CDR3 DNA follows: TGCGCCAGCAGCCAAGAAGCGAGGGGGCGAGGCGAGCAGTACTTC. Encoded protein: CASSQEARGRGEQYF.

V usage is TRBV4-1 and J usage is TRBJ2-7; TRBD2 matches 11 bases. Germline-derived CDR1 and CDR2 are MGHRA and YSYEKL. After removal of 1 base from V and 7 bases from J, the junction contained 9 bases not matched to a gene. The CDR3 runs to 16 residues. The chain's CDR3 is CASSQAYSGGAGEQYF. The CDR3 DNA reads TGCGCCAGCAGCCAAGCCTATAGCGGGGGGGCGGGAGAGCAGTACTTC.

The CDR3 spells CASSFVGGNYGYTF. CDR3 DNA: TGTGCCAGCAGCTTTGTCGGGGGAAACTATGGCTACACCTTC. The V and J genes are TRBV7-2 and TRBJ1-2, with a weak D call TRBD1 (5 bases). V lost 3 bases and J lost 2, with 10 bases in between. This CDR3 has 14 residues. CDR1 and CDR2 from the germline V gene are SGHTA and FQGNSA.

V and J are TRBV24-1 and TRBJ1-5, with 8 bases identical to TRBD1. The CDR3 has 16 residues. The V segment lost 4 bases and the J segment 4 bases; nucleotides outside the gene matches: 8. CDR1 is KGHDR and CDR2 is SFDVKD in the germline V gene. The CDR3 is CATSDPGQAENQPQHF. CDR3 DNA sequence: TGTGCCACCAGTGACCCGGGACAGGCTGAGAATCAGCCCCAGCATTTT.

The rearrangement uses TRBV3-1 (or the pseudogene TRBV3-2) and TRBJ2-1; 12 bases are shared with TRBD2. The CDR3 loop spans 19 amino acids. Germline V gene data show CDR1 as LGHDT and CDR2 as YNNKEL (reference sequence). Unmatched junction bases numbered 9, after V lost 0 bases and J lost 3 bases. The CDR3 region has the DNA TGTGCCAGCAGCCAAGAAATATCACTAGCGGGGGGAATCTACAATGAGCAGTTCTTC. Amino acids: CASSQEISLAGGIYNEQFF.

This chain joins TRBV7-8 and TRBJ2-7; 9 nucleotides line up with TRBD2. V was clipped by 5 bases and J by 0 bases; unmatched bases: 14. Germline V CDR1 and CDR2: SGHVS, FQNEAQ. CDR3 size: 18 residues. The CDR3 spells CASSLRRGASGNSYEQYF. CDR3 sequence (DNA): TGTGCCAGCAGCCTCAGAAGGGGTGCTAGCGGGAACTCCTACGAGCAGTACTTC.

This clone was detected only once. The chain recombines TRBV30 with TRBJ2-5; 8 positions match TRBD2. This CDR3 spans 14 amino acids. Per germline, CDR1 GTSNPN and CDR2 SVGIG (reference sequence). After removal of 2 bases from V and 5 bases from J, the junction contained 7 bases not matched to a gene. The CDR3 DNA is TGTGCCTGGAGTTTGACTAGCGAGTGGGAGACCCAGTACTTC. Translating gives CAWSLTSEWETQYF.

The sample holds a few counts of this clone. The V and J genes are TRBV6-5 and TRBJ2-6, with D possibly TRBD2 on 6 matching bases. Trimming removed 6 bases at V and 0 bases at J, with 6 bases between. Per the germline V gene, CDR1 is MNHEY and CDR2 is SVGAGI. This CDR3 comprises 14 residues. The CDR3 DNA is TGTGCCAGCAGGCGGGACTCTGGGGCCAACGTCCTGACTTTC. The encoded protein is CASRRDSGANVLTF.

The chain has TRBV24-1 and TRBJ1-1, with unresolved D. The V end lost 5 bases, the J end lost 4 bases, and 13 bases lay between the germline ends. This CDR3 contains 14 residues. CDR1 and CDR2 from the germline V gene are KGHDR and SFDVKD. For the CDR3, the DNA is TGTGCCACCAGTGGTGGAGAGACCCTCACTGAAGCTTTCTTT. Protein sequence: CATSGGETLTEAFF.

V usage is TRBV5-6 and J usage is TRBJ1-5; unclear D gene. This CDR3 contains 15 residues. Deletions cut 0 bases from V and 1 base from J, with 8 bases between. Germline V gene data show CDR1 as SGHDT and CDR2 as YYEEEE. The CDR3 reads CASSLVGISNQPQHF. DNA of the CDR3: TGTGCCAGCAGCTTGGTCGGGATCAGCAATCAGCCCCAGCATTTT.

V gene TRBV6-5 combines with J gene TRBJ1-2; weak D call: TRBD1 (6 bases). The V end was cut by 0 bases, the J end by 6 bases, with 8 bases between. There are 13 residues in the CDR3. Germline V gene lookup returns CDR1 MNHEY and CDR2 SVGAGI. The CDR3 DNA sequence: TGTGCCAGCAGTTACTCACAGGGTGATGGCTACACCTTC. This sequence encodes CASSYSQGDGYTF.

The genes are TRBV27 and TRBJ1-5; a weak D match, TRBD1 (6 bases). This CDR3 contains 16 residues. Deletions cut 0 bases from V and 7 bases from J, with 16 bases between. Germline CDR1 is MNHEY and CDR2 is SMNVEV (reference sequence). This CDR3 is CASSLSNEGVGQPQHF. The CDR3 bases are TGTGCCAGCAGTTTATCGAACGAGGGGGTCGGGCAGCCCCAGCATTTT.

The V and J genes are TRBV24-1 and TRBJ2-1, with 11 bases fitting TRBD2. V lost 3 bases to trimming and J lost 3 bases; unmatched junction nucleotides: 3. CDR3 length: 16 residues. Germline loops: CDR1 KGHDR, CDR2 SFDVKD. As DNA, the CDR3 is TGTGCCACCAGTGATCCTACTAGCGGGGGCTACAATGAGCAGTTCTTC. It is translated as CATSDPTSGGYNEQFF.

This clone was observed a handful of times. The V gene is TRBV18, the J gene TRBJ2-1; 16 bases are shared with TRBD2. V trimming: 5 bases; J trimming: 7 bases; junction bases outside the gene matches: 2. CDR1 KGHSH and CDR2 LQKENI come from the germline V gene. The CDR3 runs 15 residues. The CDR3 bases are TGTGCCAGCTCATCGGGACTAGCGGGGGGGAATGAGCAGTTCTTC. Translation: CASSSGLAGGNEQFF.

The CDR3 DNA is TGCGCCAGCAGCCCCGGGGACAGGGACAATGAAAAACTGTTTTTT. The encoded protein is CASSPGDRDNEKLFF. V gene TRBV4-3 combines with J gene TRBJ1-4, with 9 bases that match TRBD1. Germline trimming cut 4 bases from V and 5 bases from J; bases unmatched to any gene: 5. CDR1 is LGHNA and CDR2 is YSLEER in the germline V gene. The CDR3 loop spans 15 amino acids.